This T cell receptor (beta chain) is from a study of T cell repertoires in cytomegalovirus infection. Study in general: Recently identified HLA-C-restricted and well-studied HLA-B-restricted CMV epitopes were used.

The study's findings and limits: The response measured ex vivo was dominated by TCR beta clonotypes (HLA-C-restricted and CMV-specific). Accumulated public TCR beta family frequency recognized individuals carrying CMV together with the relevant HLA.

The CDR3 has 14 amino acids. V was clipped by 5 bases and J by 2 bases, with 12 bases between them. On this clonotype: As yet, its antigen is unknown.

TCRdb itself ran the reads through MiXCR, one entry per CDR3 protein. The sample shows under 850,000 distinct CDR3 sequences, around a third of them seen only once. The chain uses TRBV12-3 or TRBV12-4 and TRBJ1-1; no clear D gene. The sample was cultured PBMCs, taken from culture after CMV antigen stimulation. This TCR came from a human donor in good health (CMV status not recorded). Some clones in this sample may be carry-over from other donors' samples. In nucleotides, the CDR3 is TGTGCCAGCAGTCTCCCGACGGAAAACACTGAAGCTTTCTTT. This translates into CASSLPTENTEAFF.